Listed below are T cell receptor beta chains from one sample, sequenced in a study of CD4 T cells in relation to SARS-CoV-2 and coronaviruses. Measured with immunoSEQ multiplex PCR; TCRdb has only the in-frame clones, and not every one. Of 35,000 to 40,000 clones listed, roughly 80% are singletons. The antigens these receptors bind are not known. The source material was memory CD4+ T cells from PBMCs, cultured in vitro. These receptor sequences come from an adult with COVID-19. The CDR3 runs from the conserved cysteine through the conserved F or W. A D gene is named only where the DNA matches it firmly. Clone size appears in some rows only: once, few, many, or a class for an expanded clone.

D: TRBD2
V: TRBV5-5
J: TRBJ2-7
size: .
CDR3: CASSFRLAGTRAYEQYF
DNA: TGTGCCAGCAGCTTTAGGCTAGCGGGCACCCGTGCCTACGAGCAGTACTTC

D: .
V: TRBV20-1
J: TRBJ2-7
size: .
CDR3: CSVRSLYEQYF
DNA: TGCAGTGTCAGATCTCTCTACGAGCAGTACTTC

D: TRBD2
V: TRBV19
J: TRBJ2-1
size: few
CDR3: CASSIVPLAGVKNEQFF
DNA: TGTGCCAGTAGTATTGTCCCCCTAGCGGGAGTAAAGAATGAGCAGTTCTTC

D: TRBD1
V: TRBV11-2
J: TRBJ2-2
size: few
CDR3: CASSLDREIVPGELFF
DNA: TGTGCCAGCAGCCTAGACAGGGAAATTGTTCCCGGGGAGCTGTTTTTT

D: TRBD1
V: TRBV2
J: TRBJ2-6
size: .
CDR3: CASSSGGTGGSGANVLTF
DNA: TGTGCCAGCAGTTCCGGGGGGACAGGGGGCTCTGGGGCCAACGTCCTGACTTTC

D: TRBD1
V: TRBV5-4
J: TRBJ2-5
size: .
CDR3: CASSPKTGPTTQTQYF
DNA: TGTGCCAGCAGCCCAAAGACAGGGCCCACCACCCAGACCCAGTACTTC

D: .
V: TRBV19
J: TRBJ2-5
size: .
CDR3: CASSRNSGGEETQYF
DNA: TGTGCCAGTAGTCGTAATAGCGGAGGAGAAGAGACCCAGTACTTC

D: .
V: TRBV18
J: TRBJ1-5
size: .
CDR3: CASSVGVNQPQHF
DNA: TGTGCCAGCTCCGTAGGGGTCAATCAGCCCCAGCATTTT

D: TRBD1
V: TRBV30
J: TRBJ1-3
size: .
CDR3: CAWNPGTGVSGNTIYF
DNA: TGTGCCTGGAACCCCGGGACAGGGGTGAGCGGAAACACCATATATTTT

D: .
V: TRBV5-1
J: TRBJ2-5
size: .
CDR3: CASSLAGVGGETQYF
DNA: TGCGCCAGCAGCTTGGCAGGCGTAGGGGGTGAGACCCAGTACTTC

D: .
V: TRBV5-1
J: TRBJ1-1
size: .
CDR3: CASSLSFGAVNTEAFF
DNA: TGCGCCAGCAGCTTGTCATTCGGGGCGGTGAACACTGAAGCTTTCTTT

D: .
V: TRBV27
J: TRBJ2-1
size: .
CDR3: CASSFDSYNEQFF
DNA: TGTGCCAGCAGTTTCGACAGCTACAATGAGCAGTTCTTC

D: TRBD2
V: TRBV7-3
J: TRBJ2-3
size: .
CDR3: CASSPSTSGYTDTQYF
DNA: TGTGCCAGCAGCCCATCTACTAGCGGCTACACAGATACGCAGTATTTT

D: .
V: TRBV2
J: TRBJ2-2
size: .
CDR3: CASSRDTGELFF
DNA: TGTGCCAGCAGTCGGGACACCGGGGAGCTGTTTTTT

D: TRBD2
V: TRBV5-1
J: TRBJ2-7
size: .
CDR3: CASSLAGGPYEQYF
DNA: TGCGCCAGCAGCTTGGCGGGAGGTCCCTACGAGCAGTACTTC

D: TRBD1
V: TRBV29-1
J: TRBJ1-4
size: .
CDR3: CSVGTGGGNEKLFF
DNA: TGCAGCGTAGGGACAGGGGGCGGTAATGAAAAACTGTTTTTT

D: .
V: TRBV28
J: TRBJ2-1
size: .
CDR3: CASTLPKGVSYNEQFF
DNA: TGTGCCAGCACCCTCCCGAAGGGGGTCTCCTACAATGAGCAGTTCTTC

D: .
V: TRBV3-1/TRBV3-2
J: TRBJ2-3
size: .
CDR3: CASSPGGADTQYF
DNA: TGTGCCAGCAGCCCGGGCGGCGCAGATACGCAGTATTTT

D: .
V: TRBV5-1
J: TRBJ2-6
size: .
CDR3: CASSPLSTGANVLTF
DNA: TGCGCCAGCAGCCCTCTGTCAACCGGGGCCAACGTCCTGACTTTC

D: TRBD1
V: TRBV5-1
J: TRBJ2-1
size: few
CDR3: CASSTRTGGDEQFF
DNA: TGCGCCAGCAGCACGAGGACAGGGGGCGATGAGCAGTTCTTC

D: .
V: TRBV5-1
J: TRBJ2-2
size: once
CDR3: CASSLFEAAKNTGELFF
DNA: TGCGCCAGCAGCTTATTCGAGGCAGCAAAGAACACCGGGGAGCTGTTTTTT

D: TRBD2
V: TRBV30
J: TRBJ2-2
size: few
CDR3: CAWRERLPLAGVWGNTGELFF
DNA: TGTGCCTGGAGGGAACGACTACCACTAGCGGGAGTATGGGGGAACACCGGGGAGCTGTTTTTT

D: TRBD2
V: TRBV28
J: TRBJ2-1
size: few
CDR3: CASSSLGLAGGHAEQFF
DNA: TGTGCCAGCAGTTCCCTGGGACTAGCGGGAGGGCATGCTGAGCAGTTCTTC

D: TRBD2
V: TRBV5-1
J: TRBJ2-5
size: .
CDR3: CASSQNLAGKETQYF
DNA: TGCGCCAGCAGCCAAAATCTAGCGGGAAAAGAGACCCAGTACTTC

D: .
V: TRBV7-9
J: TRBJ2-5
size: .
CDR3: CASSFRFTDQETQYF
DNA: TGTGCCAGCAGCTTTAGGTTTACAGACCAAGAGACCCAGTACTTC

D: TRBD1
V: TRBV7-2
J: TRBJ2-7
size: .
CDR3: CASSPTGTGYYEQYF
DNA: TGTGCCAGCAGCCCCACCGGGACAGGGTACTACGAGCAGTACTTC

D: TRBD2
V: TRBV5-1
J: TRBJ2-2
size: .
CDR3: CASSATSGYTGELFF
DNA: TGCGCCAGCAGCGCGACTAGCGGTTACACCGGGGAGCTGTTTTTT

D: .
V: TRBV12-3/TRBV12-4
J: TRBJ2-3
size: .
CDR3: CACRSALTDTQYF
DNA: TGTGCCTGTAGATCGGCGCTCACAGATACGCAGTATTTT

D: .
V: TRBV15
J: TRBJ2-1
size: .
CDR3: CATSPHFDEYNEQFF
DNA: TGTGCCACCAGCCCCCATTTTGACGAATACAATGAGCAGTTCTTC

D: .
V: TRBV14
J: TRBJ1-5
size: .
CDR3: CASSQRSFRTAGVNQPQHF
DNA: TGTGCCAGCAGCCAACGGTCGTTTAGGACAGCCGGGGTCAATCAGCCCCAGCATTTT

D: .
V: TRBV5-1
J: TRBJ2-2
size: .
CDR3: CASSLAVSENTGELFF
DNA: TGCGCCAGCAGCTTGGCGGTTAGCGAGAACACCGGGGAGCTGTTTTTT

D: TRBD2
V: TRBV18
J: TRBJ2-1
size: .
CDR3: CASSPPTSGGSYNEQFF
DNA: TGTGCCAGCTCACCTCCGACTAGCGGGGGCTCCTACAATGAGCAGTTCTTC

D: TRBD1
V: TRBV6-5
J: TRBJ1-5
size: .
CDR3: CASGRTGAGNQPQHF
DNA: TGTGCCAGCGGTAGGACAGGGGCTGGCAATCAGCCCCAGCATTTT

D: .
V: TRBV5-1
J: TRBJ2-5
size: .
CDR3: CASSFSQETQYF
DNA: TGCGCCAGCAGCTTTAGCCAAGAGACCCAGTACTTC

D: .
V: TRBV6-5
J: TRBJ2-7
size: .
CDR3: CASSPSTSTSEQYF
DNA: TGTGCCAGCAGTCCCTCGACTTCGACCTCTGAGCAGTACTTC

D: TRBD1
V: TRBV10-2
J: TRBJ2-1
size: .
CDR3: CASSEQDRTYNEQFF
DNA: TGCGCCAGCAGTGAGCAGGACAGGACCTACAATGAGCAGTTCTTC

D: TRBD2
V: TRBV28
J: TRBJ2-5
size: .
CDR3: CASTRAGEVGETQYF
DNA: TGTGCCAGCACTAGAGCGGGAGAGGTCGGAGAGACCCAGTACTTC

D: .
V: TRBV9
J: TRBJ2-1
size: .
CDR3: CASSVVVGALNEQFF
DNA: TGTGCCAGCAGCGTAGTAGTGGGAGCTCTGAATGAGCAGTTCTTC

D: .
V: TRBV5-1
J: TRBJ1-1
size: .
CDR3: CASSFENSRESNTEAFF
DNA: TGCGCCAGCAGCTTCGAAAACTCCAGGGAGTCGAACACTGAAGCTTTCTTT

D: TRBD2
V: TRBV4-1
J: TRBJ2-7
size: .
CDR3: CASSPSPGGISRYEQYF
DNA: TGCGCCAGCAGCCCCTCCCCGGGAGGCATTTCCAGATACGAGCAGTACTTC

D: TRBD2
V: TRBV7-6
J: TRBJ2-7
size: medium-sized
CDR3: CASSLEETSGPDEQYF
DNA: TGTGCCAGCAGCTTAGAAGAAACTAGCGGACCAGACGAGCAGTACTTC

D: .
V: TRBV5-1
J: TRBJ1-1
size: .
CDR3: CASSNTEAFF
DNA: TGCGCCAGCAGCAACACTGAAGCTTTCTTT